A single sample gave rise to the 20 T cell receptor beta chains below, sequenced in a study of breast tumors, draining lymph nodes, adjacent tissues. Samples came from axillary lymph nodes draining the breast cancer. One entry per CDR3 protein, called by TCRdb with MiXCR from the multiplex PCR reads. The table includes about 200,000 distinct CDR3 sequences, around 34% detected once. The sequenced material came from axillary lymph node tissue. Receptors originate from a female donor with breast cancer. Some clones in this sample may be carry-over from other donors' samples.

The chain has TRBV24-1 and TRBJ2-3, with D possibly TRBD1 on 6 matching bases. This CDR3 contains 14 residues. The V gene's germline CDR1 is KGHDR and CDR2 SFDVKD. Trimming left V 5 bases short and J 1 base short, with 9 bases between. The CDR3 DNA reads as TGTGCCACCAGTGGGGCAGGGGGCACAGATACGCAGTATTTT. Protein: CATSGAGGTDTQYF.

This clonotype was seen at least ten times. The chain uses TRBV20-1 and TRBJ2-3; TRBD1 might be the D (5 bases). The CDR3 length is 11 residues. Trimming shortened V by 7 bases and J by 6 bases, and 11 bases separated the two germline ends. The germline V gene has CDR1 DFQATT and CDR2 SNEGSKA (reference sequence). In nucleotides, the CDR3 is TGCAGTGGGACAAAGGGGGATACGCAGTATTTT. Its translation: CSGTKGDTQYF.

This clonotype was detected ten times or more. One end of the junction does not line up with germline, which may come from a read error. The gene calls are TRBV5-1 and TRBJ1-2, with D possibly matching TRBD1 (5 bases). The CDR3 length is 14 residues. The germline CDR1 and CDR2 sequences are SGHRS and YFSETQ. The CDR3 region is CASSRSPFGRGYPF. The CDR3 bases are TGCGCCAGCAGCCGAAGTCCGTTTGGTAGGGGATATCCCTTC.

V is TRBV5-4 and J is TRBJ2-2, with TRBD2 as a possible D gene (5 bases). This CDR3 is built from 13 residues. Germline V gives CDR1 SGHNT, CDR2 YYREEE (reference sequence). The V and J ends lost 3 bases and 7 bases respectively, with 10 bases between them. DNA for the CDR3: TGTGCCAGCAGCTCAACTACTAGCGGGGAGCTGTTTTTT. It specifies CASSSTTSGELFF.

This clonotype has a handful of counts. The V and J genes are TRBV20-1 and TRBJ1-1; D ambiguous. This CDR3 is built from 14 residues. V gave up 6 bases and J gave up 4 bases, with 18 bases separating them. Germline CDR1 reads DFQATT; CDR2 reads SNEGSKA (reference sequence). The CDR3 nucleotides are TGCAGTGCCGACCAAGGGTTTGTGGGCACTGAAGCTTTCTTT. Its protein product is CSADQGFVGTEAFF.

This clonotype was picked up many times. This chain links TRBV7-9 with TRBJ2-5, with 10 bases identical to TRBD1. J gave up 4 bases and V 5 bases, and 7 bases lay outside the gene matches. The CDR3 is 15 amino acids. CDR1 is SEHNR, CDR2 FQNEAQ, per germline (reference sequence). CDR3 nucleotides: TGTGCCAGCAGCCCAACTGACAGGGGGCTAGAGACCCAGTACTTC. Its protein is CASSPTDRGLETQYF.

This clonotype has a count of ten or more. The chain links TRBV14 to TRBJ2-7; D is undetermined. Trimming took 5 bases from V and 2 from J, leaving 16 bases between them. This CDR3 has 15 amino acids. CDR1 and CDR2 (germline): SGHDN, FVKESK. CDR3 region: CASSLNINPPYEQYF. The CDR3 DNA sequence: TGTGCCAGCAGCTTAAATATTAACCCACCCTACGAGCAGTACTTC.

This clonotype came up many times. The chain combines TRBV20-1 with TRBJ2-5; 12 positions match TRBD2. V lost 3 bases and J lost 5; bases outside the gene matches: 7. This CDR3 is 15 amino acids long. Germline CDR1 is DFQATT and CDR2 is SNEGSKA (reference sequence). The CDR3 here is CSASPGLAGRETQYF. The CDR3 nucleotides are TGCAGTGCTAGCCCAGGACTAGCGGGGCGGGAGACCCAGTACTTC.

In regard to this clonotype: This sequence may be a read error, since a much larger clone differs from it by one base. The rearrangement uses TRBV5-1 and TRBJ2-5; D uncertain. This CDR3 spans 14 amino acids. CDR1 SGHRS and CDR2 YFSETQ come from the germline V gene. Trimming shortened V by 4 bases and J by 8 bases, and 18 bases separated the two germline ends. The CDR3 sequence is CASSPLIFRDTQYF. CDR3 coding DNA: TGCGCCAGCAGCCCCCTTATATTTCGAGACACCCAGTACTTC. Using reference TRBV5-1 and TRBJ2-5 for the parts outside the CDR3, the full variable domain is KAGVTQTPRYLIKTRGQQVTLSCSPISGHRSVSWYQQTPGQGLQFLFEYFSETQRNKGNFPGRFSGRQFSNSRSEMNVSTLELGDSALYLCASSPLIFRDTQYFGPGTRLLVL.

In this sample, this clonotype turned up many times. This sequence joins TRBV12-3 or TRBV12-4 and TRBJ1-6; D uncertain. With 6 bases removed from V and 8 bases from J, the gap between germline ends came to 11 bases. The CDR3 has 13 residues. The CDR3 here is CASSRNGYSPLHF. The CDR3 bases are TGTGCCAGCAGCCGGAACGGTTATTCACCCCTCCACTTT.

This clonotype was counted ten times or more. This chain joins TRBV24-1 and TRBJ2-5; 15 nucleotides agree with TRBD2. The CDR3 runs to 18 residues. Trimming at V came to 3 bases and at J to 1 base, leaving 5 bases not matched to a gene. CDR1 is KGHDR, CDR2 SFDVKD, per germline. This CDR3 is CATSDPGTSGRLQETQYF. The CDR3 nucleotides are TGTGCCACCAGTGATCCTGGGACTAGCGGGAGGCTCCAAGAGACCCAGTACTTC.

This clonotype was detected only a few times. A read error may explain this, as a much larger clone is one base away. The rearrangement joins TRBV14 to TRBJ2-7; 11 bases match TRBD2. The CDR3 has 14 residues. Germline loops: CDR1 SGHDN, CDR2 FVKESK. The CDR3 reads CASSPIAGGYEQSF. The CDR3 DNA reads TGTGCCAGCAGCCCTATAGCGGGAGGGTACGAGCAGTCCTTC.

At least ten counts were recorded for this clonotype. The rearrangement joins TRBV15 to TRBJ2-7; no reliable D call. The germline V gene has CDR1 LNHNV and CDR2 YYDKDF (reference sequence). The CDR3 loop spans 14 amino acids. The V and J ends lost 0 bases and 1 base respectively, with 7 bases between them. CDR3 in DNA: TGTGCCACCAGCAGAGACACAGCGTCCTACGAGCAGTACTTC. Amino acid sequence: CATSRDTASYEQYF.

The count of this clonotype is one. This chain's CDR3 is CATCSGRYNEQFF. CDR3 coding DNA: TGTGCCACCTGTAGCGGGAGGTACAATGAGCAGTTCTTC. The chain uses TRBV24-1 and TRBJ2-1; 10 positions match TRBD2. This CDR3 contains 13 residues. The J segment lost 4 bases and the V segment lost 9 bases, leaving 2 bases of the junction unmatched. Germline V CDR1 and CDR2: KGHDR, SFDVKD.

The chain couples TRBV20-1 to TRBJ2-2; tentatively, D is TRBD1 (6 bases). V was pared by 6 bases and J by 8 bases, with 10 bases between. The CDR3 runs 11 residues. The germline gives CDR1 DFQATT, CDR2 SNEGSKA (reference sequence). The chain's CDR3 is CSAQGTGELFF. The CDR3 DNA sequence: TGCAGTGCCCAAGGGACAGGGGAGCTGTTTTTT.

To note about this clonotype: A much larger clone sits a single nucleotide away, making a read error possible. The rearrangement links TRBV9 to TRBJ1-2, with a weak D call TRBD1 (6 bases). Germline loops: CDR1 SGDLS, CDR2 YYNGEE. The CDR3 has 15 residues. The CDR3, as DNA: TGTGCCAGCAGTTGGAAGGACAGACCTAACTATGGCTCCACCTTC. Translating it yields CASSWKDRPNYGSTF.

The table lists this clonotype with many counts. Written as DNA, the CDR3 is TGCGCCAGCAGTGAGTCGCCTCGGCGGGGGGGCAGTGAGACCCAGTACTTC. It specifies CASSESPRRGGSETQYF. The chain recombines TRBV10-2 with TRBJ2-5, with TRBD2 matching over 9 bases. There are 17 residues in the CDR3. Germline CDR1 and CDR2: WSHSY and SAAADI. After removal of 0 bases from V and 5 bases from J, the junction contained 10 bases not matched to a gene.

About this clonotype: This is likely a read error, given that the CDR3 carries no conserved phenylalanine or tryptophan at its end. No DNA is shown, since the ends of the CDR3 on it are uncertain; the CDR3 is the one TCRdb lists. The V gene is TRBV20-1, the J gene TRBJ1-3. CDR1 DFQATT and CDR2 SNEGSKA come from the germline V gene (reference sequence). The CDR3 is 10 residues long, counting both termini. CDR3 protein: CSARGREGNT.

This clonotype has a count of ten or more. V is TRBV28 and J is TRBJ2-7; TRBD2 aligns across 12 bases. The V gene's germline CDR1 is MDHEN and CDR2 SYDVKM. V was clipped by 2 bases and J by 1 base; unmatched bases: 3. The CDR3 extends over 16 amino acids. CDR3 sequence: CASSLSGLAGSYEQYF. CDR3 bases: TGTGCCAGCAGTTTAAGCGGACTAGCGGGATCCTACGAGCAGTACTTC. Using reference TRBV28 and TRBJ2-7 for the parts outside the CDR3, the full variable domain is DVKVTQSSRYLVKRTGEKVFLECVQDMDHENMFWYRQDPGLGLRLIYFSYDVKMKEKGDIPEGYSVSREKKERFSLILESASTNQTSMYLCASSLSGLAGSYEQYFGPGTRLTVT.

This clonotype appeared once. The V and J genes are TRBV4-2 and TRBJ1-4; D is possibly TRBD1 (5 bases). The V gene's germline CDR1 is LGHNA and CDR2 YNFKEQ. Trimming left V 0 bases short and J 0 bases short, with 8 bases between. CDR3 length: 16 amino acids. Here the CDR3 DNA reads TGTGCCAGCAGCCAAGAAGTGGGACCAACTAATGAAAAACTGTTTTTT. Translating gives CASSQEVGPTNEKLFF.